These 14 T cell receptor beta chains originate from one sample sequenced in a study of OX40 agonist ivuxolimab in advanced cancers. Measured with immunoSEQ multiplex PCR; TCRdb has only the in-frame clones, and not every one. This sample yields 39,000 or so clones, of which around 88% are seen a single time; roughly an eighth belongs to the top ten. Sample: CD4+ or CD8+ T cells sorted from blood, taken in a trial of the OX40 agonist ivuxolimab. These receptors all come from an adult with an advanced solid tumor such as melanoma, head and neck, liver or kidney cancer.

The chain carries TRBV2 and TRBJ1-2, with 8 bases fitting TRBD1. This CDR3 region has 13 residues. Germline V CDR1 and CDR2: SNHLY, FYNNEI. J was trimmed by 3 bases and V by 8 bases; bases with no gene match: 5. CDR3 region: CASGGQDDYGYTF. The CDR3 DNA sequence: TGTGCCAGCGGGGGACAGGACGACTATGGCTACACCTTC.

This chain joins TRBV6-5 and TRBJ2-1; D is unresolved. The V gene lost 0 bases and the J gene lost 6 bases, with 3 bases spanning the gap. The germline V gene has CDR1 MNHEY and CDR2 SVGAGI. The length of the CDR3 is 12 residues. CDR3 DNA sequence: TGTGCCAGCAGTTACTCACTCAATGAGCAGTTCTTC. As protein: CASSYSLNEQFF.

This clone was recorded a few times. The genes are TRBV9 and TRBJ2-1; weak D call: TRBD2 (6 bases). The V end was cut by 4 bases, the J end by 5 bases, with 13 bases between. This CDR3 region has 14 residues. The germline CDR1 and CDR2 sequences are SGDLS and YYNGEE. The CDR3 is CASSNRDSNNEQFF. CDR3 DNA sequence: TGTGCCAGCAGCAACCGGGACTCGAACAATGAGCAGTTCTTC. The whole variable domain, remainder taken from reference TRBV9 and TRBJ2-1, is DSGVTQTPKHLITATGQRVTLRCSPRSGDLSVYWYQQSLDQGLQFLIQYYNGEERAKGNILERFSAQQFPDLHSELNLSSLELGDSALYFCASSNRDSNNEQFFGPGTRLTVL.

The chain is built from TRBV19 and TRBJ2-2, with 8 nucleotides matching TRBD1. Per the germline V gene, CDR1 is LNHDA and CDR2 is SQIVND (reference sequence). Losses at the gene ends were 4 bases for V and 1 base for J; bases not matched to a gene: 2. The CDR3 is made up of 15 amino acids. CDR3 amino acids: CASSRQGMNTGELFF. Written as DNA, the CDR3 is TGTGCCAGTAGTAGACAGGGGATGAACACCGGGGAGCTGTTTTTT.

This sequence joins TRBV6-5 and TRBJ2-7; TRBD2 aligns across 10 bases. The CDR3 covers 14 residues. Losses at the gene ends were 2 bases for V and 4 bases for J; bases not matched to a gene: 2. Germline lookup yields CDR1 MNHEY and CDR2 SVGAGI. For the CDR3, the DNA is TGTGCCAGCAGTTACGGACTAGCGGATTACGAGCAGTACTTC. It encodes CASSYGLADYEQYF.

The chain combines TRBV19 with TRBJ2-1; D is unresolved. Germline V gives CDR1 LNHDA, CDR2 SQIVND (reference sequence). The ends were cut back, 2 bases at V and 0 bases at J, with 8 bases in the middle. This CDR3 comprises 15 residues. The CDR3 spells CASSIILTSYNEQFF. In nucleotides, the CDR3 is TGTGCCAGTAGTATAATATTGACCTCCTACAATGAGCAGTTCTTC.

This CDR3 reads CTSSHGHNTGELFF. CDR3 DNA sequence: TGCACCAGCAGCCACGGACACAACACCGGGGAGCTGTTTTTT. This chain uses TRBV1 with TRBJ2-2; TRBD1 is the table's D call and was not checked against the DNA. TRBV1 has pseudogene status. This CDR3 has 14 amino acids.

The chain couples TRBV5-4 to TRBJ2-1; D gene ambiguous. The CDR3 loop spans 12 amino acids. V lost 5 bases and J 8 bases, leaving 11 bases between the germline ends. Germline lookup yields CDR1 SGHNT and CDR2 YYREEE (reference sequence). CDR3 protein: CASSRNLYEQFF. The CDR3 bases are TGTGCCAGCAGTCGGAACCTGTATGAGCAGTTCTTC. Together with reference TRBV5-4 and TRBJ2-1, the CDR3 gives the full variable domain: ETGVTQSPTHLIKTRGQQVTLRCSSQSGHNTVSWYQQALGQGPQFIFQYYREEENGRGNFPPRFSGLQFPNYSSELNVNALELDDSALYLCASSRNLYEQFFGPGTRLTVL.

This chain connects TRBV9 to TRBJ2-7, with TRBD1 matching over 8 bases. CDR3 length equals 14 residues. CDR1 is SGDLS and CDR2 is YYNGEE in the germline V gene. V gave up 6 bases and J gave up 4 bases; unmatched junction bases: 9. The CDR3 nucleotides read TGTGCCAGCAACACCGGGACAGGCCCTTACGAGCAGTACTTC. It translates to CASNTGTGPYEQYF.

This clone appeared once. This chain joins TRBV4-2 and TRBJ1-1; 7 bases align to TRBD1. Germline loops: CDR1 LGHNA, CDR2 YNFKEQ. The CDR3 loop spans 15 amino acids. With V trimmed by 0 bases and J by 5 bases, 6 bases remained unmatched. CDR3 coding DNA: TGTGCCAGCAGCCAAGATCCGGACAGGTGGACTGAAGCTTTCTTT. Its translation: CASSQDPDRWTEAFF.

The gene calls are TRBV28 and TRBJ2-7, with 7 positions matching TRBD2. Losses at the gene ends were 11 bases for V and 2 bases for J; bases not matched to a gene: 9. CDR3 length equals 13 residues. From germline, CDR1 is MDHEN and CDR2 SYDVKM. CDR3 bases: TGTGCCCGCTTGGGGGGGTGCCCCTACGAGCAGTACTTC. This gives the protein CARLGGCPYEQYF.

V and J are TRBV4-2 and TRBJ2-7, with 11 bases aligning to TRBD1. Germline CDR1 LGHNA, CDR2 YNFKEQ. The CDR3 has 15 amino acids. With 0 bases clipped from V and 5 bases from J, the junction kept 3 bases outside the gene matches. The CDR3 region has the DNA TGTGCCAGCAGCCAAGATTGGGACAGGGGGGACGAGCAGTACTTC. Translation gives CASSQDWDRGDEQYF.

This clone was seen once. The chain uses TRBV7-8 and TRBJ1-4, with D possibly TRBD1 on 5 matching bases. Deletions cut 10 bases from V and 8 bases from J, with 17 bases between. There are 13 residues in the CDR3. Germline V gene data show CDR1 as SGHVS and CDR2 as FQNEAQ. The chain's CDR3 is CATTISWGEKLFF. The CDR3 nucleotides are TGTGCCACCACAATTTCCTGGGGGGAAAAACTGTTTTTT.

The gene calls are TRBV9 and TRBJ1-1; maybe TRBD1 (6 bases). The CDR3 spans 15 residues. V was trimmed by 0 bases and J by 2 bases, leaving 11 bases between them. Germline CDR1 reads SGDLS; CDR2 reads YYNGEE. The chain's CDR3 is CASSVDGGRNTEAFF. In nucleotides, the CDR3 is TGTGCCAGCAGCGTAGACGGGGGGCGCAACACTGAAGCTTTCTTT.